This TCR beta chain was identified in a study of early T cells in non-severe SARS-CoV-2 infection. Study summary: Sequenced material consisted of bulk RNA (from unsorted whole blood), and chains were unpaired.

Attached unique molecular identifiers marked individual cDNA molecules. In TCRdb, the 5' RACE reads were re-called with MiXCR into one record per CDR3 protein. The sample lists approximately 77,000 distinct CDR3 sequences; more than 10% were seen once. From germline, CDR1 is KGHSH and CDR2 LQKENI. Trimming pared 4 bases from V and 7 bases from J, leaving 10 bases between. The CDR3 is made up of 13 amino acids. Study observations and caveats: Using VDJdb, the matching emphasized anti-spike CD8 responses while missing private and CD4 specificities.

There are a few counts of this clonotype. Its antigen is currently unknown. The chain has TRBV18 and TRBJ2-2; D is unresolved. The TCR was taken from an adult who was a healthcare worker with PCR-confirmed SARS-CoV-2 infection or an uninfected control (not recorded which). Sequencing was done on a sample of whole blood. In DNA form, the CDR3 reads TGTGCCAGCTCACTTTCGATGGACGGGGAGCTGTTTTTT. Protein product: CASSLSMDGELFF.